This TCR beta chain was identified in a study of blood T cell repertoires in COVID-19. Across the whole study: The samples span acute and convalescent COVID-19 from the United States, Italy and Spain. PBMCs, B-cell-depleted T cells, or T cells provided the cDNA or gDNA that made up the material.

Original handling: For nucleated cells, counts were estimated from reference gene primer amplification. Produced via immunoSEQ multiplex PCR; TCRdb's table is partial and in-frame only. Clone size and V and J calls were adopted from that table, with D and trimming inferred from the DNA. The sample gives hundreds of thousands of clones, roughly 85% of which show up once; roughly 7.8% is in the top ten. The germline V and J ends were trimmed by 1 base and 5 bases, with 11 bases remaining between them. The germline V gene has CDR1 SGHNT and CDR2 YENEEA. The CDR3 length is 14 residues. This chain joins TRBV11-3 and TRBJ2-5; D ambiguous. Sequenced material: peripheral blood. The TCR originated in a human donor in a cohort sampled during active COVID-19. CDR3 protein: CASSLGLGSETQYF. CDR3 bases: TGTGCCAGCAGCTTAGGGCTAGGATCTGAGACCCAGTACTTC. Based on the CDR3 plus reference TRBV11-3 and TRBJ2-5, the full variable domain is EAGVVQSPRYKIIEKKQPVAFWCNPISGHNTLYWYLQNLGQGPELLIRYENEEAVDDSQLPKDRFSAERLKGVDSTLKIQPAELGDSAVYLCASSLGLGSETQYFGPGTRLLVL.